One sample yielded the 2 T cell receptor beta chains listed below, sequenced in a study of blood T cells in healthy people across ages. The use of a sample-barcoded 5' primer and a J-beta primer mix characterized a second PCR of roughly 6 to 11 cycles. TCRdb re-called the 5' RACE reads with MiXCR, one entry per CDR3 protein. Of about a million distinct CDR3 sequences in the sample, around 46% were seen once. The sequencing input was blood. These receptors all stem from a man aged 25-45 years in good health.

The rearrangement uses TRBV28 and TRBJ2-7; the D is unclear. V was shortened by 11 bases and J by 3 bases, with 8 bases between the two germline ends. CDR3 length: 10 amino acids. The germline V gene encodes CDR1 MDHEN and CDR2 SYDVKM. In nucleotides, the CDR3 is TGTGCCGTATCCCGCTACGAGCAGTACTTC. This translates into CAVSRYEQYF.

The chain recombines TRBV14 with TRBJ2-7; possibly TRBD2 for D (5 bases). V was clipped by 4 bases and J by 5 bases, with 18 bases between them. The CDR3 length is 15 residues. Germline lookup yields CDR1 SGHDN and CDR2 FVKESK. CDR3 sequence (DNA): TGTGCCAGCAGCCGAGAGAGGGCCTCCACTCACGAGCAGTACTTC. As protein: CASSRERASTHEQYF.